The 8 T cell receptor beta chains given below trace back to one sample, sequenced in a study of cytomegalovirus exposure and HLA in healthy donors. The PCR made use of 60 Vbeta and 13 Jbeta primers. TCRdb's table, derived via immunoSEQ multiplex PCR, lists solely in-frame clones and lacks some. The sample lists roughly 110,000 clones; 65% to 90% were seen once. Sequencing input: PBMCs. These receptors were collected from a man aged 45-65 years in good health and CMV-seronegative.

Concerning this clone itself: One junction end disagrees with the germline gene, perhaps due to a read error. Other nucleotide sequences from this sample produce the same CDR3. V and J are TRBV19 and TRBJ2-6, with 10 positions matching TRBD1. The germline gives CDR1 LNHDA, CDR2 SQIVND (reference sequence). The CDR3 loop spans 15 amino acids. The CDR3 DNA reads TGTGCCAGTAGGGACAGGGGGGTAGGGGCCAACGTCCTGACCTTC. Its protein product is CASRDRGVGANVLTF.

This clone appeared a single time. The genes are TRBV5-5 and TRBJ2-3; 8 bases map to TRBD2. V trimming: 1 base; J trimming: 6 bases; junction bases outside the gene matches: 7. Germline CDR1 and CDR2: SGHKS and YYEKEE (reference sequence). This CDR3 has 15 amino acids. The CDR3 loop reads CASSLTGGGSDTQYF. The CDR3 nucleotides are TGTGCCAGCAGCTTGACCGGCGGGGGGTCCGATACGCAGTATTTT.

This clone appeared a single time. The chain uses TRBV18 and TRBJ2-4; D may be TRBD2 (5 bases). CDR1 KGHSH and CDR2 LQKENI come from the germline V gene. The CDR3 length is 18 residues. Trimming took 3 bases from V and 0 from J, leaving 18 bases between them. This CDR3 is CASSPGWGPSLAKNIQYF. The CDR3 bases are TGTGCCAGCTCACCCGGGTGGGGTCCTAGCTTAGCCAAAAACATTCAGTACTTC.

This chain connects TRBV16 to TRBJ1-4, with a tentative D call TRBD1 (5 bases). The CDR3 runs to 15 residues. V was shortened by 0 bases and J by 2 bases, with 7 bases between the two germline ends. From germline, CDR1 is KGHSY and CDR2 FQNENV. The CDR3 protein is CASSQSGRTNEKLFF. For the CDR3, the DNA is TGTGCCAGCAGCCAATCGGGGCGGACTAATGAAAAACTGTTTTTT.

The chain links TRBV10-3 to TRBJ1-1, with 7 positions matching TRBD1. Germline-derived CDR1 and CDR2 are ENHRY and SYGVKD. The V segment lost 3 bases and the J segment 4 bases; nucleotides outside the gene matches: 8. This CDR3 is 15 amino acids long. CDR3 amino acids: CAISENRGLGTEAFF. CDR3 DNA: TGTGCCATCAGTGAAAACAGGGGATTGGGCACTGAAGCTTTCTTT.

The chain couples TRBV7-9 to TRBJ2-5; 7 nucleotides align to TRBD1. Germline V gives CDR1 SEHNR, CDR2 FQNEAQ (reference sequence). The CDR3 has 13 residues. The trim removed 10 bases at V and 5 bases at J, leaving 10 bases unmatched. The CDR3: CAIRGGPGETQYF. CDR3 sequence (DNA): TGTGCCATCCGAGGGGGCCCCGGCGAGACCCAGTACTTC.

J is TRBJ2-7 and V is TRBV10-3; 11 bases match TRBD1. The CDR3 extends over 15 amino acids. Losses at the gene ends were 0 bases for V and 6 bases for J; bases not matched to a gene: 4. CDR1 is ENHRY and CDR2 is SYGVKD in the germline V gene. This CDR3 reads CAISESGTGGLEQYF. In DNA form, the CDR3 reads TGTGCCATCAGTGAGTCGGGGACAGGGGGTCTCGAGCAGTACTTC.

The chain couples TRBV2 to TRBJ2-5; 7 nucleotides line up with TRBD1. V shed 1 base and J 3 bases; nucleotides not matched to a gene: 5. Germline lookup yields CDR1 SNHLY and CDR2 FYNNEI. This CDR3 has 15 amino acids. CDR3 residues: CASSEGGQSKETQYF. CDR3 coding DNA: TGTGCCAGCAGTGAAGGGGGACAGTCCAAAGAGACCCAGTACTTC.